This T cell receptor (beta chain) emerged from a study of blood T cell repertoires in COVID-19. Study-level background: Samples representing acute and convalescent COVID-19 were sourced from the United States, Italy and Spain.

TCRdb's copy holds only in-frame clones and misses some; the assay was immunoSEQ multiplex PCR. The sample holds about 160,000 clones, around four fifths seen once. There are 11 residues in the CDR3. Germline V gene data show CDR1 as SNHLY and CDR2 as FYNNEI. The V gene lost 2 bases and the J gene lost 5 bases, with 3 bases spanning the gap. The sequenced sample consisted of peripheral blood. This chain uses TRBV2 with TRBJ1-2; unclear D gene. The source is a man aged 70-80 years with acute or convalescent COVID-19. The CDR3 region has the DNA TGTGCCAGCAGTGAACGTTATGGCTACACCTTC. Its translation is CASSERYGYTF. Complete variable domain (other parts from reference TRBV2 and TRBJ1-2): EPEVTQTPSHQVTQMGQEVILRCVPISNHLYFYWYRQILGQKVEFLVSFYNNEISEKSEIFDDQFSVERPDGSNFTLKIRSTKLEDSAMYFCASSERYGYTFGSGTRLTVV.